This passage covers 22 T cell receptor beta chains from one sample sequenced in a study of T-cell reconstitution after alpha-beta-depleted transplantation in children. A library of TCRbeta sequences, prepared with unique molecular identifiers, was generated. MiXCR was run by TCRdb on the PCR reads, yielding one entry per CDR3 protein. The sample has roughly 240,000 distinct CDR3 sequences; approximately 8.9% are singletons. The starting material was PBMCs, mostly from graft donor cells, obtained 180 days after TCRalphabeta/CD19-depleted stem cell transplant. The source of these receptors is a male patient under 18 who had a stem cell transplant for acute lymphoblastic leukemia, so the T cells may come from the graft donor.

There are many counts of this clonotype. This rearrangement joins TRBV5-6 to TRBJ2-5, with D possibly being TRBD2 (6 bases). V lost 2 bases and J lost 5, with 10 bases in between. In germline, CDR1 is SGHDT, CDR2 YYEEEE. CDR3 length: 13 residues. This CDR3 is CASSFDGSETQYF. In DNA, the CDR3 is TGTGCCAGCAGCTTTGACGGGAGTGAGACCCAGTACTTC.

This clonotype was counted at least ten times. The V call is TRBV5-5, the J call TRBJ2-2; 12 nucleotides align to TRBD2. Trimming cost V 4 bases and J 0 bases; bases outside gene matches: 4. Germline loops: CDR1 SGHKS, CDR2 YYEKEE (reference sequence). This CDR3 contains 17 residues. Here the CDR3 reads CASSPRLAGANTGELFF. The CDR3, as DNA: TGTGCCAGCAGCCCCCGACTAGCGGGAGCGAACACCGGGGAGCTGTTTTTT.

This clonotype was detected many times. The chain employs TRBV4-2 and TRBJ2-1; 10 nucleotides agree with TRBD2. Trimming at V came to 4 bases and at J to 7 bases, leaving 10 bases not matched to a gene. The germline CDR1 and CDR2 sequences are LGHNA and YNFKEQ. The CDR3 totals 16 residues. The CDR3 reads CASSLGAASGGNEQFF. As DNA, the CDR3 is TGTGCCAGCAGCCTCGGGGCGGCTAGCGGGGGTAATGAGCAGTTCTTC.

The J gene is TRBJ2-2, the V gene TRBV11-2, with TRBD2 as a possible D gene (7 bases). V lost 5 bases and J 6 bases, leaving 22 bases between the germline ends. This CDR3 has 17 amino acids. From germline, CDR1 is SGHAT and CDR2 FQNNGV. CDR3 region: CASSHPVMGGPSGELFF. The CDR3 nucleotides are TGTGCCAGCAGCCACCCAGTTATGGGGGGGCCGTCCGGGGAGCTGTTTTTT.

This clonotype was detected many times. The chain combines TRBV7-9 with TRBJ2-2; 10 bases are a match to TRBD2. This CDR3 comprises 17 residues. J lost 0 bases, V lost 4 bases, and 5 bases had no gene match. The germline V gene encodes CDR1 SEHNR and CDR2 FQNEAQ (reference sequence). The DNA for the CDR3 is TGTGCCAGCAGCTCCCTGACTAGCGGGTCGAACACCGGGGAGCTGTTTTTT. Residues: CASSSLTSGSNTGELFF.

This clonotype was counted ten times or more. The rearrangement joins TRBV28 to TRBJ2-3; 14 bases line up with TRBD2. The ends lost 5 bases at V and 4 bases at J; junction bases unmatched: 11. CDR1 MDHEN and CDR2 SYDVKM come from the germline V gene. This CDR3 is built from 18 residues. The chain's CDR3 is CASSPPGLAGEASDTQYF. CDR3 DNA: TGTGCCAGCAGTCCCCCGGGACTAGCGGGAGAAGCATCAGATACGCAGTATTTT.

This clonotype was seen many times. This chain connects TRBV28 to TRBJ2-2, with D tentatively TRBD2 (5 bases). The CDR3 is 14 amino acids. The ends were cut back, 6 bases at V and 2 bases at J, with 10 bases in the middle. Germline V lookup: CDR1 MDHEN, CDR2 SYDVKM. The CDR3 region is CASRVRGNTGELFF. In DNA form, the CDR3 reads TGTGCCAGCAGGGTCCGGGGTAACACCGGGGAGCTGTTTTTT.

This clonotype was recorded many times. The V call is TRBV6-1, the J call TRBJ1-1, with D tentatively TRBD1 (5 bases). CDR1 is MNHNS and CDR2 is SASEGT in the germline V gene. The ends were cut back, 6 bases at V and 7 bases at J, with 21 bases in the middle. This CDR3 region has 15 residues. Written as DNA, the CDR3 is TGTGCCAGCAGGCTTGCCCTGGGGCCGGGGGGTGAAGCTTTCTTT. Protein sequence: CASRLALGPGGEAFF.

This clonotype appeared many times. The rearrangement uses TRBV20-1 and TRBJ2-5; a weak D match, TRBD2 (5 bases). Germline values: CDR1 DFQATT, CDR2 SNEGSKA (reference sequence). The V gene lost 0 bases and the J gene lost 5 bases, with 13 bases spanning the gap. The CDR3 is made up of 14 amino acids. CDR3 nucleotides: TGCAGTGCTAGAGAAGAGGGTAGCGCCGAGACCCAGTACTTC. Its protein product is CSAREEGSAETQYF.

This clonotype turned up a few times. The chain carries TRBV20-1 and TRBJ2-3, with D perhaps TRBD1 or TRBD2 (5 bases each). Per the germline V gene, CDR1 is DFQATT and CDR2 is SNEGSKA (reference sequence). This CDR3 has 15 residues. V lost 6 bases to trimming and J lost 6 bases, with 22 bases between them. CDR3 nucleotide sequence: TGCAGTGCCCCCCCCGGGACGCAGCTTATGGATACGCAGTATTTT. Its protein product is CSAPPGTQLMDTQYF.

This clonotype has a count of ten or more. The chain has TRBV20-1 and TRBJ2-3; possible D gene TRBD1, 7 bases. From germline, CDR1 is DFQATT and CDR2 SNEGSKA (reference sequence). V was shortened by 0 bases and J by 3 bases, with 13 bases between the two germline ends. CDR3 size: 15 residues. CDR3 sequence reads: CSARDQGEVTDTQYF. CDR3 in DNA: TGCAGTGCTAGAGATCAGGGGGAGGTTACAGATACGCAGTATTTT.

Turning to this clonotype: This sequence may be a read error, since a much larger clone differs from it by one base. This sequence joins TRBV28 and TRBJ2-1; D is possibly TRBD1 or TRBD2 (6 bases each). The CDR3 spans 14 residues. From germline, CDR1 is MDHEN and CDR2 SYDVKM. CDR3 nucleotide sequence: TGTGCCAGCAGGGACCAGGGCGGGGACAATGGGCAGTTCTTC. Translation gives CASRDQGGDNGQFF.

This clonotype was picked up many times. The rearrangement links TRBV7-2 to TRBJ2-1; 9 bases are a match to TRBD2. Germline CDR1 SGHTA, CDR2 FQGNSA. The length of the CDR3 is 14 residues. V lost 9 bases and J lost 8; bases outside the gene matches: 11. Here the CDR3 DNA reads TGTGCCAGGGGCGAGCGGGAGGCCCCCCATGAGCAGTTCTTC. Translating gives CARGEREAPHEQFF.

At least ten counts were recorded for this clonotype. The gene calls are TRBV5-1 and TRBJ1-2, with unresolved D. Germline V lookup: CDR1 SGHRS, CDR2 YFSETQ. The CDR3 runs 15 residues. V gave up 1 base and J gave up 0 bases, with 10 bases separating them. The CDR3 region has the DNA TGCGCCAGCAGCTTGTTAGGAGAAGCTAACTATGGCTACACCTTC. It specifies CASSLLGEANYGYTF.

This clonotype was counted ten times or more. The CDR3: CASSPRRLGGVTDTQYF. In DNA form, the CDR3 reads TGTGCCAGCAGCCCCCGCAGGTTAGGAGGGGTTACAGATACGCAGTATTTT. The V call is TRBV7-2, the J call TRBJ2-3; weak D call: TRBD2 (6 bases). Between the trimmed V and J ends, which lost 5 bases and 3 bases, there was a span of 21 bases. Germline values: CDR1 SGHTA, CDR2 FQGNSA. The CDR3 has 17 amino acids.

In its sample, this clonotype was seen many times. The chain couples TRBV20-1 to TRBJ1-1; TRBD1 aligns across 9 bases. The ends lost 6 bases at V and 4 bases at J; junction bases unmatched: 6. Germline loops: CDR1 DFQATT, CDR2 SNEGSKA (reference sequence). There are 13 residues in the CDR3. CDR3 DNA: TGCAGTGCCAAACAGGGGGCTGGCACTGAAGCTTTCTTT. This gives the protein CSAKQGAGTEAFF.

This clonotype was seen at least ten times. This chain joins TRBV7-9 and TRBJ1-2; no clear D. V was pared by 6 bases and J by 8 bases, with 13 bases between. CDR3 size: 12 residues. Germline values: CDR1 SEHNR, CDR2 FQNEAQ (reference sequence). The CDR3 DNA reads as TGTGCCAGCAGATGGTCGGGATACGGCTACACCTTC. Translation gives CASRWSGYGYTF.

Ten or more counts support this clonotype. The V and J genes are TRBV7-2 and TRBJ2-3, with a tentative D call TRBD2 (6 bases). CDR1 and CDR2 (germline): SGHTA, FQGNSA. V lost 4 bases to trimming and J lost 0 bases, with 11 bases between them. The CDR3 spans 15 residues. CDR3 protein: CASSSGGTSTDTQYF. The DNA of the CDR3 is TGTGCCAGCAGCTCAGGAGGGACTAGCACAGATACGCAGTATTTT.

The rearrangement uses TRBV29-1 and TRBJ2-1; D might be TRBD2 (6 bases). V shed 7 bases and J shed 3 bases, with 10 bases lying between them. Germline V gene sequence: CDR1 SQVTM, CDR2 ANQGSEA. The CDR3 runs to 12 residues. The chain's CDR3 is CSASEIYNEQFF. The CDR3, as DNA: TGCAGCGCTAGCGAAATCTACAATGAGCAGTTCTTC.

The rearrangement links TRBV9 to TRBJ2-6, with 7 bases that match TRBD1. This CDR3 comprises 18 residues. V lost 4 bases to trimming and J lost 0 bases; unmatched junction nucleotides: 10. Per germline, CDR1 SGDLS and CDR2 YYNGEE. This chain's CDR3 is CASSPSGTVRSGANVLTF. DNA of the CDR3: TGTGCCAGCAGCCCCTCCGGGACAGTCCGCTCTGGGGCCAACGTCCTGACTTTC.

V gene TRBV5-1 combines with J gene TRBJ2-1; 14 nucleotides agree with TRBD2. Trimming took 5 bases from V and 5 from J; bases not matched to a gene: 9. CDR1 SGHRS and CDR2 YFSETQ come from the germline V gene. The CDR3 sequence is 17 residues long. The CDR3 reads CASRLRLAGGPHNEQFF. CDR3 bases: TGCGCCAGCAGGTTGAGACTAGCGGGAGGGCCCCACAATGAGCAGTTCTTC.

This clonotype was seen repeatedly, ten times or more. The CDR3 nucleotides are TGCGCCAGCAGCCAGGGACCCGGTACGCAGTATTTT. Encoded protein: CASSQGPGTQYF. The V and J genes are TRBV4-3 and TRBJ2-3, with D perhaps given as TRBD1 or TRBD2 (5 bases each). Between the trimmed V and J ends, which lost 3 bases and 8 bases, there was a span of 9 bases. Germline loops: CDR1 LGHNA, CDR2 YSLEER. The length of the CDR3 is 12 residues.